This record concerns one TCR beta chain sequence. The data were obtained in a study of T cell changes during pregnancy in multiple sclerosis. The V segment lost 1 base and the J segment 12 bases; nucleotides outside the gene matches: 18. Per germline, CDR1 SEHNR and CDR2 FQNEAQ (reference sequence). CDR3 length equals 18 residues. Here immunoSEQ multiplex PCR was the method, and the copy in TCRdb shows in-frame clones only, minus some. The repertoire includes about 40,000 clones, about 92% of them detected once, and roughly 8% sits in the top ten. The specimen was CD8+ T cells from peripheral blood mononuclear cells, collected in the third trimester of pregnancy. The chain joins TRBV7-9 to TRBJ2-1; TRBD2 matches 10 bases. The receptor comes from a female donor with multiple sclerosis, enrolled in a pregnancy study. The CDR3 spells CASSLVATTSGSTKGQFF. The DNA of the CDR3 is TGTGCCAGCAGCTTAGTTGCGACGACTAGCGGGTCAACAAAGGGGCAGTTCTTC.